One T cell receptor beta chain is described in this entry. The clone's antigen remains unknown. Base qualities are not at hand, and no much larger clone is one base apart. The source of the sample is a study of T cell responses to AZD1222 COVID-19 vaccine (dated by TCRdb to about 2021). For context, the study as a whole: AZD1222 recipients given second doses at about 4 weeks or at about 12 weeks were pooled, since spike-specific TCR depth and breadth were not found to differ between the two schedules. Trial participants were enrolled by age into subgroups of 18-55, 56-69 and 70-plus years, and 148, 28 and 57 TCR-sequenced participants, respectively, were included in these subgroups. TCR sequencing was performed for 230 to 250 trial participants, of whom some 200 were given two doses of AZD1222 and about 25 were given two doses of MenACWY control vaccine.

The CDR3 regions of human TCRbeta chains were subjected to immunosequencing. Turning to the authors' computational methods: Repertoire TCRs were checked for matches against a reference library of SARS-CoV-2-specific TCRs that had been generated using the MIRA antigen-specificity platform. Breadth was defined as the fraction of unique TCRs that were SARS-CoV-2-associated. Depth was defined as the fraction of total T cells that were SARS-CoV-2-associated. Using the MIRA data, every spike-specific TCR was mapped to the spike region that the TCR reacted to and assigned to either a CD4 or a CD8 class. Log10-transformed breadth and depth values were compared by one-way ANOVA with Sidak's multiple comparisons tests. Not all clones reach the TCRdb copy of this immuneACCESS table, which keeps in-frame sequences only. Checked studies attribute under half of the gap to unresolved V genes and leave the rest unexplained. V and J calls and clone size are copied from that table; D and trimming were computed from the DNA. The sample table holds 170,000 or so clones, of which 90% to 95% were seen once. The top ten constitute about 1% of the sample.

The time point tag for this specimen amounts to: baseline before first vaccination. The vaccinee samples were drawn from two UK trials, COV001 and COV002, one of which was a single-blind randomized controlled phase 2/3 trial testing AZD1222 (ChAdOx1 nCoV-19) in healthy adults. For TCRbeta chain sequencing, PBMC samples from trial participants were taken at day 0 and at day 28 after the second dose. CDR1 and CDR2, looked up from the germline V gene (reference sequence), are SGHNT and YYREEE. The CDR3 sequence holds 15 residues, the cysteine and phenylalanine included. Of the read, only the CDR3 DNA is kept; its 45 bases are in frame from base 1. Relative to germline, V is 3 bases shorter and J is 1 base shorter, with 13 bases between their ends. What the authors observed across the whole study: Because no samples from the day 14 peak response were available, repertoires could be characterized only after the peak T cell response. Reportedly, almost half of the unique spike-specific TCRs recognized epitopes lying outside the regions that are mutated in the B.1.351 and B.1.1.7 variants. Participants were mostly white British and included more females than males, and it was suggested by the authors that clonal diversity may have been underestimated. The 56-69-year group was small, and its depth increase did not reach significance, likely because of low power. A significant rise in spike-specific TCR breadth and depth was observed after two AZD1222 doses relative to day 0 and relative to MenACWY recipients. Only six AZD1222 recipients were SARS-CoV-2 seropositive at baseline, limiting conclusions about previously exposed vaccinees. The whole spike protein was spanned by vaccine-associated CD4 TCRs, and dominant responses were seen in regions 160-218 and 743-854.

The starting material was peripheral blood, obtained on day 0 of AZD1222 vaccination. The chain uses TRBV5-4 and TRBJ1-1, with the D gene call left open. This sequence was found in an adult in good health. Read as DNA, the sequence is TGTGCCAGCAGCTCAAACCTGGACGGGAACACTGAAGCTTTCTTT. Its protein reads: CASSSNLDGNTEAFF.